This T cell receptor beta chain originates from a study of CD8 T cells in Susac syndrome. Across the study: Patients with Susac syndrome had blood drawn and were at that point therapy-naive, on corticosteroids, or on intravenous immunoglobulin alone.

An input of about 0.5 to 1 ug of RNA was subjected to reverse transcription using random hexamers. Amplification of TCR beta CDR3 was carried out by immunoSEQ multiplex PCR, which covered 54 Vbeta and 13 Jbeta segments. MiXCR, applied by TCRdb to the immunoSEQ multiplex PCR reads, yields one record per CDR3 protein. The sample consists of some 200,000 distinct CDR3 sequences, approximately 95% of them appearing once. There are 15 residues in the CDR3. V was pared by 3 bases and J by 5 bases, with 13 bases between. CDR1 LNHDA and CDR2 SQIVND come from the germline V gene (reference sequence). Study results and caveats: It was acknowledged in the study that the number of individuals who were included in its TCR sequencing and HLA analysis was relatively small. When the CD4+ T cell repertoires of patients with Susac syndrome were examined, they did not show any clonal expansion.

Details on this clonotype: Its specificity is unknown.

The receptor was derived from a human donor with Susac syndrome. Input material: CD4+ T cells from PBMCs. The rearrangement uses TRBV19 and TRBJ2-2; D ambiguous. CDR3 bases: TGTGCCAGTAGTATCCTTTTTGGTGCTACCGGGGAGCTGTTTTTT. It codes for CASSILFGATGELFF.